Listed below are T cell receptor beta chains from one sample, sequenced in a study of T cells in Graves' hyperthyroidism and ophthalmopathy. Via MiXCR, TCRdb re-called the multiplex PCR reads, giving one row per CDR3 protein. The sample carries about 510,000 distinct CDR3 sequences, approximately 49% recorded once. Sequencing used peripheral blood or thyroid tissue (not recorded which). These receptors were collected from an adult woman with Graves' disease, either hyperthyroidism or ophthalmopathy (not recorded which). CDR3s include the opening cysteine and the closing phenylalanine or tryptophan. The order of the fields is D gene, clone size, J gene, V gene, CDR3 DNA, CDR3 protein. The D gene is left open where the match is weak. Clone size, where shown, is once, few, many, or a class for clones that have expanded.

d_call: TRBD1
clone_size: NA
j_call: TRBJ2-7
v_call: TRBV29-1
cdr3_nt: TGCAGCGCATCCGGGACAGGTTGGTACGAGCAGTACTTC
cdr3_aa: CSASGTGWYEQYF

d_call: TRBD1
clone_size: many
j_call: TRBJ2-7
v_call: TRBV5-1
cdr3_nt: TGCGCCAGCAGCTGGGAGGACAGGGCCTACGAGCAGTACTTC
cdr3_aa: CASSWEDRAYEQYF

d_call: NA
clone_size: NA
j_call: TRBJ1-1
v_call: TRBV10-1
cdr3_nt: TGTGCCATCAGTGCGAAAAGGTCCTTGAACACTGAAGCTTTCTTT
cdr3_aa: CAISAKRSLNTEAFF

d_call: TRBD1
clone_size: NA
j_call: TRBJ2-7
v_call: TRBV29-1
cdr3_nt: TGCAGCGGGACAGGGTTAAGCGAGCAGTACTTC
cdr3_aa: CSGTGLSEQYF

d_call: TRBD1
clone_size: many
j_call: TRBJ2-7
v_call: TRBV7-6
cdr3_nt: TGTGCCAGCAGCTTAGACGGTACAGGGGAGTACGAGCAGTACTTC
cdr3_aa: CASSLDGTGEYEQYF

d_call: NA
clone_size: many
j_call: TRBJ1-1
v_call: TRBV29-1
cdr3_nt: TGCAGCGTTTGTCAGGGGTTGAACACTGAAGCTTTCTTT
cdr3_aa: CSVCQGLNTEAFF

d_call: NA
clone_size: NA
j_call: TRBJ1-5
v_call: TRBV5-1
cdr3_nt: TGCGCCAGCAGCTTGCGGGGCGCCCAGCCCCAGCATTTT
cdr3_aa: CASSLRGAQPQHF

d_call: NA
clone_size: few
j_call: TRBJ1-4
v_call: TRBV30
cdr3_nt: TGTGCCTGGAGCGGGCAGTCTAATGAAAAACTGTTTTTT
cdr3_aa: CAWSGQSNEKLFF

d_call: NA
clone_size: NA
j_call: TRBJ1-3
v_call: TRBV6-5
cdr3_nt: TGTGCCAGCAGTCCCGGGAGGGGCTTGAACACCATATATTTT
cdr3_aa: CASSPGRGLNTIYF

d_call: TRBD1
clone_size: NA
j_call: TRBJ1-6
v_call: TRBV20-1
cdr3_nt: TGCAGTGTCGGGACAGGGGGCGCGATGAATTCACCCCTCCACTTT
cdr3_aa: CSVGTGGAMNSPLHF

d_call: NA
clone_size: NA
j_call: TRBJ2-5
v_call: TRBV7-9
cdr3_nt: TGTGCCAGCAGTCGGGATGGGAGAGGAGAGACCCAGTACTTC
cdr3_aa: CASSRDGRGETQYF

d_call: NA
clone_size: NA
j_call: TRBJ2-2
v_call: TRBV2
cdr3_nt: TGTGCCAGCAACCCCACAGGGTACAACACCGGGGAGCTGTTTTTT
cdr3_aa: CASNPTGYNTGELFF

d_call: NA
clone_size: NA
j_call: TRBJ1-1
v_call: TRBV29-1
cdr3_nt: TGCAGCGTTGAACGAGGGCAGAACACTGAAGCTTTCTTT
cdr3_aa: CSVERGQNTEAFF

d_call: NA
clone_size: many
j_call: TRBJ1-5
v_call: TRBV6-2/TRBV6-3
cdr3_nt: TGTGCCAGCAGAAGAACGAATCAGCCCCAGCATTTT
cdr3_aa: CASRRTNQPQHF

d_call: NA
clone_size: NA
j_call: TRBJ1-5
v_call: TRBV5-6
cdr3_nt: TGTGCCAGCACCCGTGGGGGGGGACAGCCCCAGCATTTT
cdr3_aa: CASTRGGGQPQHF

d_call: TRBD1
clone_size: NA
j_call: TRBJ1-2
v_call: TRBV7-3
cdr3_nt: TGTGCCAGCAGCGTGACAGGGGCTGGCTACACCTTC
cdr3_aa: CASSVTGAGYTF

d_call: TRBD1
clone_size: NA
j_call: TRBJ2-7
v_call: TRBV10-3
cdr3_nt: TGTGCCATCAGTGTCCGGGACAGGGTCTACGAGCAGTACTTC
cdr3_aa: CAISVRDRVYEQYF

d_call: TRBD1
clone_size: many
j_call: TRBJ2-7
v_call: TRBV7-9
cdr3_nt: TGTGCCAGCAGCTTAGCAATAAGGACAGGGGGCCACGAGCAGTACTTC
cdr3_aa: CASSLAIRTGGHEQYF

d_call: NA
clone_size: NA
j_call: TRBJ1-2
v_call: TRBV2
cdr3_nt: TGTGCCAGCTACCGACAGGATCCCTACTATGGCTACACCTTC
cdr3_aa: CASYRQDPYYGYTF

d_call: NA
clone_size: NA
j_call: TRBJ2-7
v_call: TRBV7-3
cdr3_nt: TGTGCCAGCAGCTCCTTTGAACAGGCCTTC
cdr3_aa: CASSSFEQAF

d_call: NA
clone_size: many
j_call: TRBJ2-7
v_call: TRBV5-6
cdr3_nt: TGTGCCAGCAGCTTGGCCCAGAGAGTCGAGCAGTACTTC
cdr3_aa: CASSLAQRVEQYF

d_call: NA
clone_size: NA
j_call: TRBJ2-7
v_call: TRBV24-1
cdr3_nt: TGTGCCACCAGTGGGCCCGGGACAATCTCCTACGAGCAGTACTTC
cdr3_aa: CATSGPGTISYEQYF

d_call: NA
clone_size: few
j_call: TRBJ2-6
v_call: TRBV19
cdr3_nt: TGTGCCACAGGACCGGGCTCTGGGGCCAACGTCCTGACTTTC
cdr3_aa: CATGPGSGANVLTF

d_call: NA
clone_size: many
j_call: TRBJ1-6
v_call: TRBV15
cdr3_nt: TGTGCCACCAGAAGAGACGCACAGAGTAATTCACCCCTCCACTTT
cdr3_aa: CATRRDAQSNSPLHF

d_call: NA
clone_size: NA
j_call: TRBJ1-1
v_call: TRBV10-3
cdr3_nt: TGTGCCATCAGTGACTTACCGAACACTGAAGCTTTCTTT
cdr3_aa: CAISDLPNTEAFF

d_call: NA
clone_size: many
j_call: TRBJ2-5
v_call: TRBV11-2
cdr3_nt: TGTGCCAGCAGCTTGTCCGTACCCCAAGAGACCCAGTACTTC
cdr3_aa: CASSLSVPQETQYF

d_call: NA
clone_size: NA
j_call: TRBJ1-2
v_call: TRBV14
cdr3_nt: TGTGCCAGCAGTTACCAGGGTAGCGGCTACACCTTC
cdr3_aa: CASSYQGSGYTF

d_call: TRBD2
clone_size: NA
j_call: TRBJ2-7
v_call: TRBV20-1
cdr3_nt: TGCAGTGCTAGAGCCCTAGCGGGATCGTACGAGCAGTACTTC
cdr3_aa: CSARALAGSYEQYF

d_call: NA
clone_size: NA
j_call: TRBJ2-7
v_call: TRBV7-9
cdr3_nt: TGTGCCAGCAGTCCTTTCGGTTTGTCCTACGAGCAGTACTTC
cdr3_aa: CASSPFGLSYEQYF